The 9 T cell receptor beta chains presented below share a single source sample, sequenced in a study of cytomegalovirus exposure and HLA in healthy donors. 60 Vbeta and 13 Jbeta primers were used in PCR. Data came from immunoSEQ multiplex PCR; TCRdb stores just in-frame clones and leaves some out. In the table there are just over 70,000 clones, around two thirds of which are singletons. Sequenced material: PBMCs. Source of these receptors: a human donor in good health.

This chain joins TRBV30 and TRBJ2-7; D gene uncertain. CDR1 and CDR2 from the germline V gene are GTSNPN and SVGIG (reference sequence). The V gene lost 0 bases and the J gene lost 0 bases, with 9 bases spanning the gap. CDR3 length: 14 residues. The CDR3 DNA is TGTGCCTGGAGTGTACCAGGTTCCTCCTACGAGCAGTACTTC. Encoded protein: CAWSVPGSSYEQYF.

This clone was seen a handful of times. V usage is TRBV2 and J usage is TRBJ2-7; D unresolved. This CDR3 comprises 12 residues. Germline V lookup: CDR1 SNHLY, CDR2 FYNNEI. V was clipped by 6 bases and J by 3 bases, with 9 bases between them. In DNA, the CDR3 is TGTGCCAGCAGCCCCGGAGTCTACGAGCAGTACTTC. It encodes CASSPGVYEQYF.

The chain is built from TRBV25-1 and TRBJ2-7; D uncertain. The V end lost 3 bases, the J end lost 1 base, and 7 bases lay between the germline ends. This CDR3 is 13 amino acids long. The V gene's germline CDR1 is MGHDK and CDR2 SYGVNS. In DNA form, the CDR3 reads TGTGCCAGCAGTGAGCACGGTTCCTACGAGCAGTACTTC. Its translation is CASSEHGSYEQYF.

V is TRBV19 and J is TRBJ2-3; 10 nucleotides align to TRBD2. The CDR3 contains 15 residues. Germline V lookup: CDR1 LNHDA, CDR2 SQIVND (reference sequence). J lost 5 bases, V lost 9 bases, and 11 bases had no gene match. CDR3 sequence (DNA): TGTGCCAGCCTGCGAAGCGGGAGGGTCGGAGATACGCAGTATTTT. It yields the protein CASLRSGRVGDTQYF.

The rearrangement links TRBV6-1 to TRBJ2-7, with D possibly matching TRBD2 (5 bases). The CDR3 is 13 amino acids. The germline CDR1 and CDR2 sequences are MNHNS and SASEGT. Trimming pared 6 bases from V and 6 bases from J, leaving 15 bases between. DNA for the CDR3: TGTGCCAGCAGCCCCTCGGGGTACTCCGAGCAGTACTTC. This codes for CASSPSGYSEQYF.

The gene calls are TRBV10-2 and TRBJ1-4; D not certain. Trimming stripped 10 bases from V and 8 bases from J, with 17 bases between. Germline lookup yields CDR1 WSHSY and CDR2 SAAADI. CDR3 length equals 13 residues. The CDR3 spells CANLRGGREKLFF. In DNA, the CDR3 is TGCGCCAACCTACGGGGTGGAAGAGAAAAACTGTTTTTT.

The CDR3 DNA is TGCGCCAGCAGCTTCTTAGCGTCAGGCACCGGGGAGCTGTTTTTT. Its translation: CASSFLASGTGELFF. This chain joins TRBV5-1 and TRBJ2-2, with D perhaps matching TRBD2 (5 bases). CDR3 length: 15 residues. The germline V and J ends were trimmed by 2 bases and 4 bases, with 12 bases remaining between them. CDR1 is SGHRS and CDR2 is YFSETQ in the germline V gene.

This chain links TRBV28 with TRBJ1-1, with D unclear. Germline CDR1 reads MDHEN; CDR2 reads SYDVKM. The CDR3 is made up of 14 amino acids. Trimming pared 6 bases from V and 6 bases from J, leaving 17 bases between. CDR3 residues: CASSPLDGVSEAFF. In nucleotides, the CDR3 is TGTGCCAGCAGCCCCCTAGACGGGGTGTCTGAAGCTTTCTTT.

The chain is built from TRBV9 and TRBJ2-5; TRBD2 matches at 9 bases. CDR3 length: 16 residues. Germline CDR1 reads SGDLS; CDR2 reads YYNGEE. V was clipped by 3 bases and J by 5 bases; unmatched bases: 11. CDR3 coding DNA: TGTGCCAGCAGCGAGGGGGTAGCGGGAGTAGGGGAGACCCAGTACTTC. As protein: CASSEGVAGVGETQYF.